This TCR beta chain was captured by sequencing in a study of post-analysis software for immune sequencing data. This clonotype was observed a few times. Its matching antigen is unknown. Unique molecular identifiers were carried by the TCR beta cDNA libraries. TCRdb reanalysed the PCR reads using MiXCR and keeps one entry per CDR3 protein. The table includes almost 700,000 distinct CDR3 sequences, more than 50% detected once. Study-level results: In patients, five or six TRBV segments were more frequent than in controls, with TRBV5-6, TRBV5-1 and TRBV20-1 among them. Diversity measured as normalized Chao1 was significantly lower in multiple sclerosis patients than in controls.

Trimming took 3 bases from V and 2 from J; bases not matched to a gene: 2. Germline loops: CDR1 SQVTM, CDR2 ANQGSEA. The CDR3 loop spans 13 amino acids. This receptor was taken from a girl aged 2 to 10 with multiple sclerosis. The sequenced material came from blood. The rearrangement uses TRBV29-1 and TRBJ2-5; 8 bases map to TRBD1. The CDR3 region is CSVDRQGQETQYF. In nucleotides, the CDR3 is TGCAGCGTTGATAGACAGGGGCAAGAGACCCAGTACTTC.